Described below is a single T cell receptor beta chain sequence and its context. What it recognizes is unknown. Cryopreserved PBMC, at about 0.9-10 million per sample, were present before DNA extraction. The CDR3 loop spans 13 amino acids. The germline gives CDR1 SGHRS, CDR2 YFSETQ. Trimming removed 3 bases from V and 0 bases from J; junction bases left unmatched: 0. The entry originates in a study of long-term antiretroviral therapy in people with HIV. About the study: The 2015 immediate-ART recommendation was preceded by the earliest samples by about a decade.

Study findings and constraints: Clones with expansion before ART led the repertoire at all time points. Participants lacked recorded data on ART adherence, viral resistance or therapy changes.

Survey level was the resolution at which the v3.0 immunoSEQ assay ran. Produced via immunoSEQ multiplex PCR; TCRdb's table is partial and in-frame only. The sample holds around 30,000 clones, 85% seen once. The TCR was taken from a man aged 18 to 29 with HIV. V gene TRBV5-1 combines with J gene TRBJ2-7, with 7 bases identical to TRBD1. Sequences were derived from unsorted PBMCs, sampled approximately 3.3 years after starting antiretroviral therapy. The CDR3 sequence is CASSWDSSYEQYF. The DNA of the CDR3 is TGCGCCAGCAGCTGGGACAGCTCCTACGAGCAGTACTTC.